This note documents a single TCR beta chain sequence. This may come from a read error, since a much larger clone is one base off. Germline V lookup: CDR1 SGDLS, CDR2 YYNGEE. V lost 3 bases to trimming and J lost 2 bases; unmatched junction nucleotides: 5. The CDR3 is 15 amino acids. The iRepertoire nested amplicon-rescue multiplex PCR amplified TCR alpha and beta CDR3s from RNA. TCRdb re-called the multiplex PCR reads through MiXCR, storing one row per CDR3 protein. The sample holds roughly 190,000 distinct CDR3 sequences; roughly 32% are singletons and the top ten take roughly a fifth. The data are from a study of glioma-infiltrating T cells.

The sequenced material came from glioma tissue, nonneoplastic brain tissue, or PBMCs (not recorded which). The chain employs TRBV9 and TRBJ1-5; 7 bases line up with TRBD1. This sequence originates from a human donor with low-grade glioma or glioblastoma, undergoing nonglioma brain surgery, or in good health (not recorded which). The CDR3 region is CASSAKTGRNQPQHF. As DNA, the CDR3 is TGTGCCAGCAGCGCCAAGACAGGGCGCAATCAGCCCCAGCATTTT.